This record looks at one TCR beta chain sequence and its context. The antigen it binds to is not known. Base qualities are not recorded, but no much larger clone differs from it by a single base. The germline ends are 10 bases apart after V is trimmed by 5 bases and J by 2 bases. CDR1 and CDR2 (MRHNA, SNTAGT) derive from the germline V gene. The CDR3, cysteine through phenylalanine, is 14 amino acids long. Only CDR3 DNA is held: 42 bases, read in frame from base 1. Patients with a history of autoimmune disease or receiving systemic immunosuppression were excluded from the trial. Peripheral blood for TCR sequencing was drawn from every dose cohort at baseline, at cycle 4 day 1 and at cycle 7 day 1. The samples were drawn from a first-in-human, open-label, multicenter phase I dose-escalation trial of ivuxolimab. Adults with locally advanced or metastatic head and neck squamous cell, hepatocellular, melanoma or renal cell carcinoma were enrolled in the trial. Before TCR sequencing, CD4+ T cells and CD8+ T cells were sorted from peripheral blood as separate populations.

For sequencing of the TCRbeta CDR3 region, genomic DNA was extracted from the sorted cells. The immunoSEQ Assay was used to sequence the TCRbeta CDR3 regions. Held by TCRdb, this immuneACCESS table contains in-frame sequences only and omits some clones. Under half of the omission traces to an unresolved V gene where checked; the cause of the rest is unknown. Here the sample has tens of thousands of clones; about nine tenths occur a single time. The leading ten clones occupy approximately 1.3% of the sample. This entry belongs to a study of OX40 agonist ivuxolimab in advanced cancers. A note on the overall study: Ivuxolimab was a fully human IgG2 agonistic monoclonal antibody targeting the costimulatory receptor OX40 (CD134). In the dose-escalation cohort, 65% to 85% of patients were male, and the mean age was around 60 years with a range of roughly 20 to 80. Peripheral TCRbeta sequencing aimed to test whether ivuxolimab altered TCR sequence diversity and caused clonal T-cell expansion. Of the roughly 54 patients in dose escalation, approximately 20 had hepatocellular carcinoma, about 15 had melanoma, 9 had renal cell carcinoma and 9 had head and neck cancer. Intravenous ivuxolimab was administered to patients every 2 weeks at six dose levels: 0.01, 0.1, 0.3, 1.5, 3 and 10 mg/kg. Partial responses occurred in three dose-escalation patients, of whom one had hepatocellular carcinoma and two had cutaneous melanoma. Prior anti-PD-1, anti-PD-L1 or anti-CTLA-4 therapy was permitted, and checkpoint inhibitors had been received by around 40% of dose-escalation patients. The paper covers the monotherapy dose-escalation part of the phase I ivuxolimab trial, which included N = 52 patients. Overall study outcomes, separate from this receptor: On average, CD8+ T cells showed more expanded clones than CD4+ T cells after ivuxolimab. Low levels of normalized T-cell clonal expansion were also seen in some patients who did not respond. At doses from 0.1 to 3.0 mg/kg, clonal expansion was seen in both CD4+ and CD8+ blood T cells between baseline and week 6. The antigen specificity of the clonally expanded peripheral T cells was not determined. In the 0.1-3.0 mg/kg groups, partial responders were among the patients with the lowest normalized peripheral clonal expansion, particularly in CD8+ T cells.

The input for sequencing was CD4+ or CD8+ T cells sorted from blood, taken in a trial of the OX40 agonist ivuxolimab. The clonotype originates from an adult with an advanced solid tumor such as melanoma, head and neck, liver or kidney cancer. In this chain, TRBV6-4 is recombined with TRBJ1-3; the D gene is possibly TRBD1, with 6 bases matching. The CDR3: CASSTQGTGNTIYF. The DNA reads TGTGCCAGCAGTACACAGGGAACTGGAAACACCATATATTTT.